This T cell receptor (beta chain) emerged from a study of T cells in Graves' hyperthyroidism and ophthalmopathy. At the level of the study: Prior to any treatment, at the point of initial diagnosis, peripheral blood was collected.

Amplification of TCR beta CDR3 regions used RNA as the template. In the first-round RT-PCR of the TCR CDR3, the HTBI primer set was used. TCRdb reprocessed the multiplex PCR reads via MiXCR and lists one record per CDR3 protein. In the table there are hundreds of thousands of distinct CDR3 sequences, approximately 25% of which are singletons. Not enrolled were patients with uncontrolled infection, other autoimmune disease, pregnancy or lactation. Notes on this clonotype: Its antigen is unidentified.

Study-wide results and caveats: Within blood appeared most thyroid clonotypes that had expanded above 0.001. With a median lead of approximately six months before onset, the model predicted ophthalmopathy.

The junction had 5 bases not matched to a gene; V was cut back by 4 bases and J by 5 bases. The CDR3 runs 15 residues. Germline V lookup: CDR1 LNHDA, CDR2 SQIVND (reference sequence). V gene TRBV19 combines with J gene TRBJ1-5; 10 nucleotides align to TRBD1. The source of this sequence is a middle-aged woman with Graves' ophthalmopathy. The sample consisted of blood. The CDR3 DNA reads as TGTGCCAGTAGTACCCTTGGGACAGGGGATCAGCCCCAGCATTTT. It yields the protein CASSTLGTGDQPQHF.